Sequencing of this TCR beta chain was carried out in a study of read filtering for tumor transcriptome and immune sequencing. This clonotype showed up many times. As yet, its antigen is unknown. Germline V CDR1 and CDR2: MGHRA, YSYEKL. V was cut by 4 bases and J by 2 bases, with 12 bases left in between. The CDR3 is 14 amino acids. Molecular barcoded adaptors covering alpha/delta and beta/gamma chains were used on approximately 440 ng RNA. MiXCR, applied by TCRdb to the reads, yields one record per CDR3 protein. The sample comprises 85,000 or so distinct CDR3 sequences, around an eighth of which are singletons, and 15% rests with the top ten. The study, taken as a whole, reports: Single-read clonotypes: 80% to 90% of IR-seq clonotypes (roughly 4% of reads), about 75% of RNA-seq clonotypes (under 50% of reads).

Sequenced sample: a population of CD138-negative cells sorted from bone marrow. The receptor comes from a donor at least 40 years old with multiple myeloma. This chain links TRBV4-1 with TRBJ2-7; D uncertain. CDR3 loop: CASSPKDGPYEQYF. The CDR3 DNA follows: TGCGCCAGCAGCCCCAAGGACGGACCCTACGAGCAGTACTTC.